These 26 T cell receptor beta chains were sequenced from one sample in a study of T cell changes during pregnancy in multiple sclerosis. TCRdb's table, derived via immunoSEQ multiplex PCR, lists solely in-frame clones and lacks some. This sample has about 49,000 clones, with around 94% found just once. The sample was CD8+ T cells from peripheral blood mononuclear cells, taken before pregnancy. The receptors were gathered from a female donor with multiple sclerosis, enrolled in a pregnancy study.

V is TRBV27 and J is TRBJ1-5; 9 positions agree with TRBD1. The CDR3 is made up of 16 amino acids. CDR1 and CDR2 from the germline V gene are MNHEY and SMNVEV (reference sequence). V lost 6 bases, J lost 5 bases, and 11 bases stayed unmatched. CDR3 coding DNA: TGTGCCAGCAGACCAGGGGGACAGGGTTCAGATCAGCCCCAGCATTTT. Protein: CASRPGGQGSDQPQHF.

CDR3: CASSLAGLYEQYF. DNA of the CDR3: TGTGCCAGCAGCTTAGCGGGGCTGTACGAGCAGTACTTC. The V gene is TRBV7-2, the J gene TRBJ2-7; TRBD1 might be the D (5 bases). Germline V lookup: CDR1 SGHTA, CDR2 FQGNSA. Trimming pared 0 bases from V and 4 bases from J, leaving 7 bases between. This CDR3 comprises 13 residues.

The CDR3 bases are TGTGCCTGGAGCGTGACAGCGTACACTGAAGCTTTCTTT. It encodes CAWSVTAYTEAFF. The chain carries TRBV30 and TRBJ1-1, with D possibly TRBD1 on 5 matching bases. CDR1 GTSNPN and CDR2 SVGIG come from the germline V gene (reference sequence). V lost 3 bases, J lost 3 bases, and 11 bases lay in between. The CDR3 totals 13 residues.

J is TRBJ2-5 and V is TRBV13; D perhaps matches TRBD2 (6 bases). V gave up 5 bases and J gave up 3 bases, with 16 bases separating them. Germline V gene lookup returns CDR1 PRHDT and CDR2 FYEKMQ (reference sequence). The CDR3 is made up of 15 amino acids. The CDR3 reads CASSPNGAGKETQYF. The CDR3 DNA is TGTGCCAGCAGCCCCAACGGGGCGGGGAAAGAGACCCAGTACTTC. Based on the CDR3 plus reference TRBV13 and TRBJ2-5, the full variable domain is AAGVIQSPRHLIKEKRETATLKCYPIPRHDTVYWYQQGPGQDPQFLISFYEKMQSDKGSIPDRFSAQQFSDYHSELNMSSLELGDSALYFCASSPNGAGKETQYFGPGTRLLVL.

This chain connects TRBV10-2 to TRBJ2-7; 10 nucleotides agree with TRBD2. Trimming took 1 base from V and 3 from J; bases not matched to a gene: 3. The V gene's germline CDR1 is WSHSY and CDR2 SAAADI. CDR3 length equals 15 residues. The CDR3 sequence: CASSELLAGRYEQYF. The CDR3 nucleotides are TGCGCCAGCAGTGAGTTACTAGCGGGGCGCTACGAGCAGTACTTC.

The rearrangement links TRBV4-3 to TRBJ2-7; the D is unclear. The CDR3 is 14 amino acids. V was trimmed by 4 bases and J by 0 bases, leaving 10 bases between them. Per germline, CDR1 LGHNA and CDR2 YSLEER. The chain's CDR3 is CASSPSYSSYEQYF. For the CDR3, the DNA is TGCGCCAGCAGCCCAAGCTATAGCTCCTACGAGCAGTACTTC.

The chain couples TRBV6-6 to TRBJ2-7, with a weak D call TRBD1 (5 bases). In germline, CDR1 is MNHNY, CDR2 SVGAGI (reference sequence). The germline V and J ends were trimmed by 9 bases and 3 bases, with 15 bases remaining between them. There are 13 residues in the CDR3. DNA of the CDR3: TGTGCCAGTTCGGACACCGACCTCTACGAGCAGTACTTC. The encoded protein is CASSDTDLYEQYF.

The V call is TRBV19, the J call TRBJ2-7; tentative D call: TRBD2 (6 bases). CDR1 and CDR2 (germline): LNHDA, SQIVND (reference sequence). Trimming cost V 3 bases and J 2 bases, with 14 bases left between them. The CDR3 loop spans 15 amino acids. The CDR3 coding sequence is TGTGCCAGTAGTATCGGGAGCGGACCTACCTACGAGCAGTACTTC. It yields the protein CASSIGSGPTYEQYF.

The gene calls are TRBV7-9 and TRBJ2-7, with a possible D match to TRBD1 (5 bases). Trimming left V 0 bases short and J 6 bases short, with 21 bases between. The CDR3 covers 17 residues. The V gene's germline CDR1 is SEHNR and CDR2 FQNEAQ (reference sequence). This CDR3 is CASSLARVGYLPLEQYF. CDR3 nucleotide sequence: TGTGCCAGCAGCTTAGCCAGGGTGGGGTACCTTCCCCTCGAGCAGTACTTC.

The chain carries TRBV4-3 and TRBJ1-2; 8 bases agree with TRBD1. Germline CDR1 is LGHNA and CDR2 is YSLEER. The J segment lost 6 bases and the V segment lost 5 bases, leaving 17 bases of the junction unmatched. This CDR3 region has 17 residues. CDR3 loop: CASSYSRGMTGEDGYTF. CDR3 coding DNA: TGCGCCAGCAGCTACAGTCGGGGGATGACAGGGGAGGATGGCTACACCTTC.

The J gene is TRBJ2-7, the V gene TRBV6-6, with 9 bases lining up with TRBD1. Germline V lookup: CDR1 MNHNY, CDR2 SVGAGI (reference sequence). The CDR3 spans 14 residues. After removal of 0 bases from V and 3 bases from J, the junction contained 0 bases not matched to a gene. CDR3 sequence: CASSYSTGGYEQYF. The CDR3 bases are TGTGCCAGCAGTTACTCGACAGGGGGCTACGAGCAGTACTTC.

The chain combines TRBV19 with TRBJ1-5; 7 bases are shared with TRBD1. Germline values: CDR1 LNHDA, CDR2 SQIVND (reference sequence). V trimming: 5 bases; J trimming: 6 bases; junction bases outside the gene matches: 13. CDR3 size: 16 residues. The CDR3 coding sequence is TGTGCCAGTAGTCCCCAGACAGGGCGGGGAGGTCAGCCCCAGCATTTT. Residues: CASSPQTGRGGQPQHF.

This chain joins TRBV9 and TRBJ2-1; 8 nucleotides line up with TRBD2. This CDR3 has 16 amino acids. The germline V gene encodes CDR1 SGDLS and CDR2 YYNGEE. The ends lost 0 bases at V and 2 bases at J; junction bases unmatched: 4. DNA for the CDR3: TGTGCCAGCAGCGTAGATGTTAGCGGGACCTACAATGAGCAGTTCTTC. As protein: CASSVDVSGTYNEQFF.

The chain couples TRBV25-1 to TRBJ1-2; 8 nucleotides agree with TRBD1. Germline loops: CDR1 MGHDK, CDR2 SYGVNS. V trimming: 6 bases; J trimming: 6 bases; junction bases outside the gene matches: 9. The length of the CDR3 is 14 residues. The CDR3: CASSGTGRFHGYTF. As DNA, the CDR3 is TGTGCCAGCAGCGGGACAGGACGTTTTCATGGCTACACCTTC.

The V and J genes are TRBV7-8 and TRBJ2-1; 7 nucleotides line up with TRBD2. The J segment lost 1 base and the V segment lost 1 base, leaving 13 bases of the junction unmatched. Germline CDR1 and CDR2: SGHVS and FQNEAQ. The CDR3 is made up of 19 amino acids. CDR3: CASSLEERGVPPSYNEQFF. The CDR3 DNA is TGTGCCAGCAGCTTAGAGGAGCGGGGAGTCCCCCCTTCCTACAATGAGCAGTTCTTC.

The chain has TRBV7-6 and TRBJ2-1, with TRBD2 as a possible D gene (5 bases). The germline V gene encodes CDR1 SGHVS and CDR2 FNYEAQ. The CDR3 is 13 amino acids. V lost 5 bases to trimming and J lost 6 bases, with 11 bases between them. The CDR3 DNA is TGTGCCAGCAGCATAACGGGGTCCAATGAGCAGTTCTTC. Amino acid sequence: CASSITGSNEQFF.

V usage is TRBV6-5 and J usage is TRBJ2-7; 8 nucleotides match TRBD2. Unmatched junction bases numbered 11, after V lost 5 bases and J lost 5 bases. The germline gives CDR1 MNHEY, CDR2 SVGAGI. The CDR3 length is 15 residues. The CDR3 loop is CASSPGRAKTHEQYF. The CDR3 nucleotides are TGTGCCAGCAGTCCCGGGAGGGCTAAAACCCACGAGCAGTACTTC.

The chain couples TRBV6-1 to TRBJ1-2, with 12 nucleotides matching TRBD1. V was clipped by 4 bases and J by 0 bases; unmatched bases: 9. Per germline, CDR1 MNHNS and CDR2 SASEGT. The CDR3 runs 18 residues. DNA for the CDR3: TGTGCCAGCAGTGGGTTACGGGACAGGGGGCGACCTAACTATGGCTACACCTTC. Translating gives CASSGLRDRGRPNYGYTF.

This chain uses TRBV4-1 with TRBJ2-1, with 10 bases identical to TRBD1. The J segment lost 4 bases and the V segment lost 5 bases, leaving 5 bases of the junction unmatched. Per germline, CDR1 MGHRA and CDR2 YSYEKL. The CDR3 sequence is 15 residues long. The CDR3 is CASSEDRGVYNEQFF. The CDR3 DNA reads TGCGCCAGCAGCGAGGACAGGGGGGTTTACAATGAGCAGTTCTTC.

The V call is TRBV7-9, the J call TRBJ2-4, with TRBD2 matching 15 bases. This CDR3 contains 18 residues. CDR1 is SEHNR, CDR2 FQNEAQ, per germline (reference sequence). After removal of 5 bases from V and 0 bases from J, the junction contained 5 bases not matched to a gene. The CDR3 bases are TGTGCCAGCAGCCCGGGACTAGCGGGAGGAGTAGCCAAAAACATTCAGTACTTC. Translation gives CASSPGLAGGVAKNIQYF.

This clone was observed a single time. The CDR3 DNA sequence: TGTGCCAGCTGTCTTAGCGGGAGAGTACGGGAGCAGTTCTTC. This translates into CASCLSGRVREQFF. The rearrangement links TRBV27 to TRBJ2-1, with 9 bases matching TRBD2. The germline CDR1 and CDR2 sequences are MNHEY and SMNVEV (reference sequence). There are 14 residues in the CDR3. V was pared by 8 bases and J by 10 bases, with 12 bases of the junction left unmatched.

The CDR3, as DNA: TGTGCCAGCAGCCTAGCGGTTGGTGAAAAACTGTTTTTT. Translated: CASSLAVGEKLFF. The chain carries TRBV11-2 and TRBJ1-4; no reliable D call. This CDR3 is built from 13 residues. The germline gives CDR1 SGHAT, CDR2 FQNNGV. Trimming took 5 bases from V and 7 from J, leaving 11 bases between them.

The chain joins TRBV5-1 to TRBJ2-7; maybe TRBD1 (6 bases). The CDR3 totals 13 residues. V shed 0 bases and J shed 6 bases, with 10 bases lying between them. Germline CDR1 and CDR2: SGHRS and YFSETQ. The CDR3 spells CASSLGQGSEQYF. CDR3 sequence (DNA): TGCGCCAGCAGCTTGGGGCAGGGGAGCGAGCAGTACTTC.

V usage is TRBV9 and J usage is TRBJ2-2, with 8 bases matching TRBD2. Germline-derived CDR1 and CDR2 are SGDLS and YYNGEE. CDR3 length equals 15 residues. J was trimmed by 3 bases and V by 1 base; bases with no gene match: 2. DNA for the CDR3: TGTGCCAGCAGCGTAAGGCGGGAGGACACCGGGGAGCTGTTTTTT. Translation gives CASSVRREDTGELFF. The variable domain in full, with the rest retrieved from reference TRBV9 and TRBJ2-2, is DSGVTQTPKHLITATGQRVTLRCSPRSGDLSVYWYQQSLDQGLQFLIQYYNGEERAKGNILERFSAQQFPDLHSELNLSSLELGDSALYFCASSVRREDTGELFFGEGSRLTVL.

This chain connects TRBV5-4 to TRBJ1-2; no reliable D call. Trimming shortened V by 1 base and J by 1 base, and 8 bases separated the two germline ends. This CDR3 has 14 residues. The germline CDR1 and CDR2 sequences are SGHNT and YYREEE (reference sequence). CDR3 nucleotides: TGTGCCAGCAGCTTGTACACAAATAACTATGGCTACACCTTC. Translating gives CASSLYTNNYGYTF.

CDR3 bases: TGTGCCAGCAGCTTAGGTGTCGTTTGGCAGTTTAACTATGGCTACACCTTC. Its protein product is CASSLGVVWQFNYGYTF. The rearrangement joins TRBV11-2 to TRBJ1-2; no clear D gene. Germline CDR1 SGHAT, CDR2 FQNNGV. V dropped 1 base and J dropped 1 base, with 16 bases sitting between them. The CDR3 extends over 17 amino acids.